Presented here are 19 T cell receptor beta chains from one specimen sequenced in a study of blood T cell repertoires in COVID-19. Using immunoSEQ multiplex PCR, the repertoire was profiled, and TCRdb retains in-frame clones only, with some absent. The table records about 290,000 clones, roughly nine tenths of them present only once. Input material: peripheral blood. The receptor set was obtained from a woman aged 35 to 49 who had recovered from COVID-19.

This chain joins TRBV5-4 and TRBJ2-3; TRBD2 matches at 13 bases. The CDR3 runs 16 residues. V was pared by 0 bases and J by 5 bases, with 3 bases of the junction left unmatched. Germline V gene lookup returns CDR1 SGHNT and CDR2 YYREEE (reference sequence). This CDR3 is CASSLGTSGRQDTQYF. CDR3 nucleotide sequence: TGTGCCAGCAGCTTGGGGACTAGCGGGAGACAAGATACGCAGTATTTT. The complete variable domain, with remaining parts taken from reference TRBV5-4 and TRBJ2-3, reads ETGVTQSPTHLIKTRGQQVTLRCSSQSGHNTVSWYQQALGQGPQFIFQYYREEENGRGNFPPRFSGLQFPNYSSELNVNALELDDSALYLCASSLGTSGRQDTQYFGPGTRLTVL.

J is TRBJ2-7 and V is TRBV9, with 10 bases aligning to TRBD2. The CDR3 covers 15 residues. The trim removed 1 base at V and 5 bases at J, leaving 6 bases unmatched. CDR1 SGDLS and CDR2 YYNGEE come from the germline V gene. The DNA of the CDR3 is TGTGCCAGCAGCGTAACCCGGCTAGCGGGAGACGAGCAGTACTTC. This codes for CASSVTRLAGDEQYF.

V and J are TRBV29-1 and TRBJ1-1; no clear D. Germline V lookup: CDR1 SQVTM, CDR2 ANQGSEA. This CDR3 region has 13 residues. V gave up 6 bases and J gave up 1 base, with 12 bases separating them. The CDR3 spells CSVAGPKNTEAFF. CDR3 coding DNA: TGCAGCGTGGCTGGCCCGAAGAACACTGAAGCTTTCTTT. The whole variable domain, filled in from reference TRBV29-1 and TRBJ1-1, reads SAVISQKPSRDICQRGTSLTIQCQVDSQVTMMFWYRQQPGQSLTLIATANQGSEATYESGFVIDKFPISRPNLTFSTLTVSNMSPEDSSIYLCSVAGPKNTEAFFGQGTRLTVV.

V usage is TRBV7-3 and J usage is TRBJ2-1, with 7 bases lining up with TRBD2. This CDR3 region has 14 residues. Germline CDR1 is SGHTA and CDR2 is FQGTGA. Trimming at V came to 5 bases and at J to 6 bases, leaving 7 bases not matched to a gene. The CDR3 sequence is CASSRAGTFNEQFF. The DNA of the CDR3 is TGTGCCAGCAGCCGAGCGGGGACTTTCAATGAGCAGTTCTTC.

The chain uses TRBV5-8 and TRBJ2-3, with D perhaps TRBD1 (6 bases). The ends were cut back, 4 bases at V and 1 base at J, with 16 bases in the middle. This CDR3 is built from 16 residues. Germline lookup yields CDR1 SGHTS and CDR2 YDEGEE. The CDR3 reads CASSQGLAGGTDTQYF. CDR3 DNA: TGTGCCAGCAGCCAGGGATTGGCAGGGGGCACAGATACGCAGTATTTT.

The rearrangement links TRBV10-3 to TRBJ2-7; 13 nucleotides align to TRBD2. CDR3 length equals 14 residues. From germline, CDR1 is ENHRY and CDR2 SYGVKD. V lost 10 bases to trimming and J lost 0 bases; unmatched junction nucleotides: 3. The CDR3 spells CASRTSGSSYEQYF. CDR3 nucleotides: TGTGCCAGCAGGACTAGCGGGAGCTCCTACGAGCAGTACTTC.

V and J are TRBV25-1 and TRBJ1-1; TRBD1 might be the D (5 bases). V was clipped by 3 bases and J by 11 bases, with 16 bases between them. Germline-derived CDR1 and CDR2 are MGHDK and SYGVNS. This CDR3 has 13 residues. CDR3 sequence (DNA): TGTGCCAGCAGTGATGAGTTAGGGGCGCGGGCTTTCTTT. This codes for CASSDELGARAFF.

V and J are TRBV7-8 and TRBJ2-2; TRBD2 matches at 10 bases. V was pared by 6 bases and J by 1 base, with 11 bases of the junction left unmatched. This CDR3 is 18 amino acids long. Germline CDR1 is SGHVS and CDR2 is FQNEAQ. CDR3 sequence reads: CASRHGSWTSGNTGELFF. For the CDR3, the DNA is TGTGCCAGCAGGCATGGCTCATGGACTAGCGGGAACACCGGGGAGCTGTTTTTT.

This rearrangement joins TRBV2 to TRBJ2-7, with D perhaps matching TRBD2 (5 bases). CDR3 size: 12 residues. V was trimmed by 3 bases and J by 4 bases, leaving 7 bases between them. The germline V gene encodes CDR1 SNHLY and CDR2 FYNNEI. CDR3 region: CASSEWRYEQYF. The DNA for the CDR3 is TGTGCCAGCAGTGAGTGGAGGTACGAGCAGTACTTC.

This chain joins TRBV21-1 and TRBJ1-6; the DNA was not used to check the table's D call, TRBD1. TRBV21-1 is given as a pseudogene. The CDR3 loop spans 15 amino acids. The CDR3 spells CASSKGQGIHSPLHF. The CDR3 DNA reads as TGTGCCAGCAGCAAGGGACAGGGAATTCATTCACCCCTCCACTTT.

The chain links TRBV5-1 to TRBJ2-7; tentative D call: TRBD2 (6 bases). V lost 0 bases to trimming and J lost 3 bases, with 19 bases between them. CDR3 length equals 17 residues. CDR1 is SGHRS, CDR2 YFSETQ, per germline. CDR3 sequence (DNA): TGCGCCAGCAGCTTGGCCATCCCCGTGCAGGAGGGCTACGAGCAGTACTTC. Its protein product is CASSLAIPVQEGYEQYF.

As DNA, the CDR3 is TGTGCCAGCAGCCTAAGGAGCCCGGAGAAGCCCCAGCATTTT. It yields the protein CASSLRSPEKPQHF. This sequence joins TRBV7-2 and TRBJ1-5; the D is unclear. Trimming took 5 bases from V and 8 from J, leaving 16 bases between them. The germline CDR1 and CDR2 sequences are SGHTA and FQGNSA. The CDR3 is 14 residues long. Filled out from reference TRBV7-2 and TRBJ1-5, the complete variable domain reads GAGVSQSPSNKVTEKGKDVELRCDPISGHTALYWYRQSLGQGLEFLIYFQGNSAPDKSGLPSDRFSAERTGGSVSTLTIQRTQQEDSAVYLCASSLRSPEKPQHFGDGTRLSIL.

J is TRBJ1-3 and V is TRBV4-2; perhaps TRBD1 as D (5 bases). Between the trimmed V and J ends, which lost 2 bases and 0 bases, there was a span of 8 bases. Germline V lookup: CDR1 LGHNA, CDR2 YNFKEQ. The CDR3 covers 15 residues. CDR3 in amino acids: CASSQMTDSGNTIYF. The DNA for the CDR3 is TGTGCCAGCAGCCAAATGACAGACTCTGGAAACACCATATATTTT.

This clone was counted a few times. The CDR3: CASSNPAGGDSYEQYF. The CDR3 DNA reads TGTGCCAGCAGCAACCCCGCGGGAGGGGACTCCTACGAGCAGTACTTC. V and J are TRBV21-1 and TRBJ2-7; the D call of TRBD2 is as the table states it, not checked on the DNA. TRBV21-1 constitutes a pseudogene. The CDR3 is made up of 16 amino acids.

CDR3 coding DNA: TGTGCCAGCAGCGTAGGGGACAGCCACCACACTGAAGCTTTCTTT. This codes for CASSVGDSHHTEAFF. The V and J genes are TRBV9 and TRBJ1-1; 7 bases agree with TRBD1. The CDR3 consists of 15 residues. Germline loops: CDR1 SGDLS, CDR2 YYNGEE. Trimming removed 0 bases from V and 3 bases from J; junction bases left unmatched: 5.

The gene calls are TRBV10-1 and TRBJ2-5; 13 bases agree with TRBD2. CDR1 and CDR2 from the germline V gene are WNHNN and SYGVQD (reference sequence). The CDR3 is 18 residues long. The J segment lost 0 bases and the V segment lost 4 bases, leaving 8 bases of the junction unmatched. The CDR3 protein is CASSASWGLAGNQETQYF. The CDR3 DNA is TGCGCCAGCAGTGCGTCCTGGGGACTAGCGGGGAACCAAGAGACCCAGTACTTC.

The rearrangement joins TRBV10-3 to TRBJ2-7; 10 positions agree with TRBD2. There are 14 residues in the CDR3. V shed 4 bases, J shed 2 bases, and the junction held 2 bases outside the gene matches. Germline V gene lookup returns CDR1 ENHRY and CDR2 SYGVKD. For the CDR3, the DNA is TGTGCCATCAGTGGAGGGACTAGCGCCTACGAGCAGTACTTC. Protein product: CAISGGTSAYEQYF.

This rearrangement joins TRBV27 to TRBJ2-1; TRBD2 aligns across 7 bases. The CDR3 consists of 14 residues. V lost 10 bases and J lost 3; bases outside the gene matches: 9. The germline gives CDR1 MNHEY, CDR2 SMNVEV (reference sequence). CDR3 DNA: TGTGCCATCAAAGCGGGGAGAAGCTACAATGAGCAGTTCTTC. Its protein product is CAIKAGRSYNEQFF.

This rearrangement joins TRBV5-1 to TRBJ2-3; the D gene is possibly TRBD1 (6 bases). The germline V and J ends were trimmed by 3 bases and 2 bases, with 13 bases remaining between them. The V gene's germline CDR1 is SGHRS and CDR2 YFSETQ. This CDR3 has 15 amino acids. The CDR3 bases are TGCGCCAGCAGCTCGGGGACAACGTACACAGATACGCAGTATTTT. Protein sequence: CASSSGTTYTDTQYF.